A single sample is the source of the 7 T cell receptor beta chains below, sequenced in a study of T cells in women clearing cervical HPV infection. Profiled with immunoSEQ multiplex PCR; TCRdb holds only in-frame clones, not every one. The sample holds some 40,000 clones. Source material: blood buffy coat. All receptors come from a woman between 18 and 70 years old with a cervical HPV16 infection that either progressed to CIN3+ or cleared (not recorded which).

Regarding this clone: The CDR3 end is not reached by the read, which stops 3 residues before it; the germline J gene fills it in. This chain uses TRBV19 with TRBJ2-7; 7 nucleotides line up with TRBD1. This CDR3 contains 14 residues. Germline-derived CDR1 and CDR2 are LNHDA and SQIVND (reference sequence). After removal of 2 bases from V and 5 bases from J, the junction contained 6 bases not matched to a gene. Here the CDR3 reads CASSIKGDSHEQYF. The covered CDR3 bases are TGTGCCAGTAGTATAAAAGGGGACAGCCACGAG.

About this clone: An end of the junction does not agree with germline; a read error may underlie this. Read coverage stops 3 residues before the CDR3 terminus; the germline J gene supplies the remainder. Within the sample, other DNA sequences also encode this same CDR3. The chain has TRBV30 and TRBJ1-3; D unresolved. Germline-derived CDR1 and CDR2 are GTSNPN and SVGIG (reference sequence). This CDR3 is built from 15 residues. The sequenced part of the CDR3 DNA is TGTGCCTGGAGGGCGGACTGGGCTTACGGAAACACG. Protein: CAWRADWAYGNT. The whole CDR3 protein reads CAWRADWAYGNTIYF.

A remark on this clone: Read coverage stops 3 residues before the CDR3 terminus; the germline J gene supplies the remainder. The chain recombines TRBV20-1 with TRBJ2-4, with TRBD1 matching over 10 bases. Germline V gene data show CDR1 as DFQATT and CDR2 as SNEGSKA (reference sequence). V dropped 5 bases and J dropped 0; count of bases not matched to a gene: 4. There are 15 residues in the CDR3. The covered CDR3 bases are TGCAGTGCTGATGGGACAGGGGTAGCCAAAAACATT. Translated, it gives CSADGTGVAKNI. In full, the CDR3 is CSADGTGVAKNIQYF.

On this clone itself: With the read ending 3 residues before the CDR3 end, the germline J gene is used to fill in that end. This sequence joins TRBV10-3 and TRBJ2-7, with a tentative D call TRBD1 (6 bases). The V gene lost 7 bases and the J gene lost 0 bases, with 13 bases spanning the gap. The CDR3 extends over 14 amino acids. Germline V lookup: CDR1 ENHRY, CDR2 SYGVKD. The part of the CDR3 DNA that was read is TGTGCCATCACCGGGACATCATCCTCCTACGAG. This sequence encodes CAITGTSSSYE. The complete CDR3 protein is CAITGTSSSYEQYF.

As concerns this clone: The sequenced fragment ends 3 residues before the CDR3 boundary, so the rest is inferred from the germline J gene. The chain employs TRBV7-9 and TRBJ1-2, with TRBD1 as a possible D gene (5 bases). The germline gives CDR1 SEHNR, CDR2 FQNEAQ (reference sequence). The CDR3 length is 15 residues. CDR3 DNA (partial): TGTGCCAGCAGCTCCCCAGCGAATCCAGGGAATGAC. Amino acid sequence: CASSSPANPGND. The CDR3 in its entirety is CASSSPANPGNDYTF.

Of note for this clone: The read ends 3 residues shy of where the CDR3 ends; the end is completed using the germline J gene. The rearrangement links TRBV6-2 or TRBV6-3 to TRBJ2-1, with TRBD2 matching over 8 bases. Losses at the gene ends were 6 bases for V and 7 bases for J; bases not matched to a gene: 11. The CDR3 is made up of 15 amino acids. Germline CDR1 is MNHEY and CDR2 is SVGEGT. The CDR3 spells CASRSGTSFGNEQFF. The covered CDR3 bases are TGTGCCAGCAGGTCCGGGACTAGTTTTGGGAATGAG.

To note about this clone: Read coverage stops 3 residues before the CDR3 terminus; the germline J gene supplies the remainder. The chain carries TRBV6-2 or TRBV6-3 and TRBJ2-3; TRBD2 aligns across 10 bases. There are 16 residues in the CDR3. Germline V CDR1 and CDR2: MNHEY, SVGEGT. Here the CDR3 reads CASSSFLAGEGETQYF. The CDR3 DNA, read in part, is TGTGCCAGCAGTTCCTTCCTAGCGGGAGAGGGAGAGACG.